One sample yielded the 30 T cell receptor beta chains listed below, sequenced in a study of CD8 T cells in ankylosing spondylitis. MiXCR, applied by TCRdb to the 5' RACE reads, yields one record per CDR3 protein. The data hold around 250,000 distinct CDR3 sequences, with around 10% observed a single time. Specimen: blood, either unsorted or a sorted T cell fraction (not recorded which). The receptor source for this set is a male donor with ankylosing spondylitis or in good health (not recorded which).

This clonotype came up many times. The CDR3 region is CASSQENRGDIQYF. The CDR3 DNA reads as TGTGCCAGCAGCCAAGAAAACAGGGGTGACATTCAGTACTTC. This rearrangement joins TRBV5-5 to TRBJ2-4, with TRBD1 identical over 7 bases. V trimming: 4 bases; J trimming: 8 bases; junction bases outside the gene matches: 9. CDR1 and CDR2 (germline): SGHKS, YYEKEE (reference sequence). CDR3 size: 14 residues.

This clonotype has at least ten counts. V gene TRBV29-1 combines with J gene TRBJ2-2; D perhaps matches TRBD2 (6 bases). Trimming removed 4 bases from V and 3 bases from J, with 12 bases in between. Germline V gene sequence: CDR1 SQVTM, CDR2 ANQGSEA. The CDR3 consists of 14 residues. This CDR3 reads CSVGVTGDTGELFF. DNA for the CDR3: TGCAGCGTTGGAGTGACGGGAGACACCGGGGAGCTGTTTTTT.

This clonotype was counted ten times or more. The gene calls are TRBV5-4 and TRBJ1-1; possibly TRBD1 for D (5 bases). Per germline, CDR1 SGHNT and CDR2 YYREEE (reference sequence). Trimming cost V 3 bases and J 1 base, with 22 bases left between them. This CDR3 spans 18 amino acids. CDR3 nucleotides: TGTGCCAGCAGCTGGGACCCTTTGCGGGCAGGTCGGAACACTGAAGCTTTCTTT. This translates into CASSWDPLRAGRNTEAFF.

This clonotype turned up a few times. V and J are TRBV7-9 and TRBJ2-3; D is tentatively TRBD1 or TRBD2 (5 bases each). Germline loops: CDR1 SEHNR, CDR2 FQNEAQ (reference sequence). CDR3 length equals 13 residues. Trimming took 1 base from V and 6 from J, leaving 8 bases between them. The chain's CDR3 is CASSLGDGDTQYF. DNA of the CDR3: TGTGCCAGCAGCTTAGGGGACGGGGATACGCAGTATTTT. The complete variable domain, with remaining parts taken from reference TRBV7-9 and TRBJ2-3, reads DTGVSQNPRHKITKRGQNVTFRCDPISEHNRLYWYRQTLGQGPEFLTYFQNEAQLEKSRLLSDRFSAERPKGSFSTLEIQRTEQGDSAMYLCASSLGDGDTQYFGPGTRLTVL.

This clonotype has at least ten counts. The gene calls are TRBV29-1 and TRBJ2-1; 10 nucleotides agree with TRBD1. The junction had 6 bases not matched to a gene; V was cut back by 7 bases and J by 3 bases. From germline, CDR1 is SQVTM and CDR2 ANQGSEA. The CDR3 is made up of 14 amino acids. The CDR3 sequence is CSARTGGSYNEQFF. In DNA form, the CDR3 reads TGCAGCGCCCGGACAGGGGGGAGCTACAATGAGCAGTTCTTC.

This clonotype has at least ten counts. The CDR3 loop reads CASNIPGLAGSGGELFF. The CDR3 nucleotides are TGTGCCAGCAATATTCCGGGACTAGCGGGGTCGGGCGGGGAGCTGTTTTTT. The chain carries TRBV12-3 or TRBV12-4 and TRBJ2-2; TRBD2 matches at 13 bases. The CDR3 runs 17 residues. The ends lost 7 bases at V and 7 bases at J; junction bases unmatched: 12.

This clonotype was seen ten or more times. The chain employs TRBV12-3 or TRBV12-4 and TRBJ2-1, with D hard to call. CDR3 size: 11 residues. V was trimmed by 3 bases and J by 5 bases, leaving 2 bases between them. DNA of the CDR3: TGTGCCAGCAGTTTTGACAATGAGCAGTTCTTC. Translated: CASSFDNEQFF.

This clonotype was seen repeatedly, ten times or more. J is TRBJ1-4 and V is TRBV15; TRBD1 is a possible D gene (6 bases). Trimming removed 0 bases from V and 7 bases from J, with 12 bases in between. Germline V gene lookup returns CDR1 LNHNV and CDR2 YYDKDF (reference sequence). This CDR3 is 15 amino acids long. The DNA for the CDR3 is TGTGCCACCAGCAGAGATGGGGGGCCGGGTGAAAAACTGTTTTTT. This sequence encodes CATSRDGGPGEKLFF.

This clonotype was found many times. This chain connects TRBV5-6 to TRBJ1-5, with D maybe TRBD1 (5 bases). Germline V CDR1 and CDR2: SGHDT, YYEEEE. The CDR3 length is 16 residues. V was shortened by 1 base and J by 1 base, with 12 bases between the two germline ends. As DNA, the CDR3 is TGTGCCAGCAGCTTGAATGGGGGTAAGAGCAATCAGCCCCAGCATTTT. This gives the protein CASSLNGGKSNQPQHF.

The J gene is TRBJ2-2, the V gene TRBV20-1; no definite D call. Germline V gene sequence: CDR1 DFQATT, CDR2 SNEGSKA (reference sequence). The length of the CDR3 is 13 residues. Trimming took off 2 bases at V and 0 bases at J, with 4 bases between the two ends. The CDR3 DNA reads TGCAGTGCTAGACGACCGAACACCGGGGAGCTGTTTTTT. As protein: CSARRPNTGELFF.

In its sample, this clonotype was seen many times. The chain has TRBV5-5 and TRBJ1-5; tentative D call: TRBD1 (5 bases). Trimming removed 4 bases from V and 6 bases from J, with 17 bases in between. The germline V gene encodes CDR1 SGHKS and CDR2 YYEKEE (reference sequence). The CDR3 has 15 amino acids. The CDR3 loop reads CASSPGHIDFQPQHF. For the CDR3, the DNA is TGTGCCAGCAGCCCAGGGCACATCGATTTTCAGCCCCAGCATTTT.

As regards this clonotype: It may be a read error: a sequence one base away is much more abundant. CDR3 region: CVSSSQREETDTQYF. CDR3 coding DNA: TGTGTCAGCAGCTCCCAGCGGGAGGAGACAGATACGCAGTATTTT. V gene TRBV11-2 combines with J gene TRBJ2-3, with 9 bases fitting TRBD2. Germline CDR1 SGHAT, CDR2 FQNNGV. This CDR3 is 15 amino acids long. The full variable domain, its missing parts supplied by reference TRBV11-2 and TRBJ2-3, is EAGVAQSPRYKIIEKRQSVAFWCNPISGHATLYWYQQILGQGPKLLIQFQNNGVVDDSQLPKDRFSAERLKGVDSTLKIQPAKLEDSAVYLCVSSSQREETDTQYFGPGTRLTVL.

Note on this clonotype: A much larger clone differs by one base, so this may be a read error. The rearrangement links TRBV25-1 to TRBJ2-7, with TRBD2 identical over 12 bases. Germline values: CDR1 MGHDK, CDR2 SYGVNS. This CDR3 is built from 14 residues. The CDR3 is CANSLGTSGHEQYF. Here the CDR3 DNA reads TGTGCCAACAGTCTAGGGACTAGCGGGCACGAGCAGTACTTC.

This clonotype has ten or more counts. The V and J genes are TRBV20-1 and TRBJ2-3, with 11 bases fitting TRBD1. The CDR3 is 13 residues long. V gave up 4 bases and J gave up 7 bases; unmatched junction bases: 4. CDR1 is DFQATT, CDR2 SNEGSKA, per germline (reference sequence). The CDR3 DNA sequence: TGCAGTGCTACGGACAGGGGGCGATATACGCAGTATTTT. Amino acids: CSATDRGRYTQYF.

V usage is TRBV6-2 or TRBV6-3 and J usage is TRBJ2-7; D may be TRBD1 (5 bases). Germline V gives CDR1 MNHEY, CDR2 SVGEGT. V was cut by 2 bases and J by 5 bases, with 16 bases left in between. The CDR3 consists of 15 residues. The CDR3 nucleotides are TGTGCCAGCAGTTACGGTTTCGGGCAGGGCCACGAGCAGTACTTC. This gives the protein CASSYGFGQGHEQYF.

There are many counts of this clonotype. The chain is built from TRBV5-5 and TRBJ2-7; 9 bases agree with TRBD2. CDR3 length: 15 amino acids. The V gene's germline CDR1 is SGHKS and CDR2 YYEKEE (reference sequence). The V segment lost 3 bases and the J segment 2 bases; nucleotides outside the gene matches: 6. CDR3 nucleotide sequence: TGTGCCAGCAGCTCCCTAGCGGGGACCGCCTACGAGCAGTACTTC. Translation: CASSSLAGTAYEQYF.

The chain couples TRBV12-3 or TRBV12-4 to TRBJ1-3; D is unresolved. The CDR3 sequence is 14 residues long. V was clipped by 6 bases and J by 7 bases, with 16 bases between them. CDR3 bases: TGTGCCAGCAGCCCCAATACGGTCGGCAACACCATATATTTT. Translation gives CASSPNTVGNTIYF.

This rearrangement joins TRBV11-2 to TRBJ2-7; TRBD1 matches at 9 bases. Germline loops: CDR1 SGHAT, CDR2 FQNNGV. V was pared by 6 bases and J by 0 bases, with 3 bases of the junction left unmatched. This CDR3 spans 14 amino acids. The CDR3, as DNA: TGTGCCAGCAGGGGACAGGGAGACTCCTACGAGCAGTACTTC. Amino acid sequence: CASRGQGDSYEQYF. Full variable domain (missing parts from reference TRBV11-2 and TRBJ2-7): EAGVAQSPRYKIIEKRQSVAFWCNPISGHATLYWYQQILGQGPKLLIQFQNNGVVDDSQLPKDRFSAERLKGVDSTLKIQPAKLEDSAVYLCASRGQGDSYEQYFGPGTRLTVT.

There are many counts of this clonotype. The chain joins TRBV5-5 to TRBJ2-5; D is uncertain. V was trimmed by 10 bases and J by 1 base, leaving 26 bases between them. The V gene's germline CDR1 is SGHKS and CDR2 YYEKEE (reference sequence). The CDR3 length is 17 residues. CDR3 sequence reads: CASLGPPTVNFQETQYF. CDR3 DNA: TGTGCCTCCCTCGGCCCCCCCACTGTGAACTTCCAAGAGACCCAGTACTTC.

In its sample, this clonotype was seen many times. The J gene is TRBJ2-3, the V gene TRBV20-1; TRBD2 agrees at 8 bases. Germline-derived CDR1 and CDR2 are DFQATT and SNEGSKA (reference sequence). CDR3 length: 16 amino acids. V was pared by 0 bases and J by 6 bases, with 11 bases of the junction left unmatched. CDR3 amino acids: CSARDSAGGWFDTQYF. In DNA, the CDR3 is TGCAGTGCTAGAGATTCGGCGGGGGGTTGGTTCGATACGCAGTATTTT.

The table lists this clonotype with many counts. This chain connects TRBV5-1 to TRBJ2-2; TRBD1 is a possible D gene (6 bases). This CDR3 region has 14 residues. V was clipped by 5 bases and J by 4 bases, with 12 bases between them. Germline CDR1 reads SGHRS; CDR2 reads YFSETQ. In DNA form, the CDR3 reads TGCGCCAGCAGAACGGACAGTACCACCGGGGAGCTGTTTTTT. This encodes CASRTDSTTGELFF.

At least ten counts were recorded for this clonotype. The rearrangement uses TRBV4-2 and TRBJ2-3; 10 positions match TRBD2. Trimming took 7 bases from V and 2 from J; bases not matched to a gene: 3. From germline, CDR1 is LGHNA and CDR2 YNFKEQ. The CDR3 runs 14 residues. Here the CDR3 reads CASNSGRNTDTQYF. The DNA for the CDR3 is TGTGCCAGCAATAGCGGGAGGAACACAGATACGCAGTATTTT.

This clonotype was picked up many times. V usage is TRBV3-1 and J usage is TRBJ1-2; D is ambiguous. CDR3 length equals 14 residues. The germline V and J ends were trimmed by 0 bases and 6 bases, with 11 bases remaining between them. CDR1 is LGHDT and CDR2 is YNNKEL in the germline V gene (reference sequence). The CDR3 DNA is TGTGCCAGCAGCCAAGATTTGGCGGCAAATGGCTACACCTTC. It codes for CASSQDLAANGYTF.

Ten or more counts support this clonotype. The CDR3 spells CASSLERGGYEQFF. CDR3 in DNA: TGTGCCAGCAGCTTAGAGCGGGGGGGATACGAGCAGTTCTTC. This chain connects TRBV7-7 to TRBJ2-1, with 10 bases that match TRBD2. CDR1 and CDR2 from the germline V gene are SSHAT and FNYEAQ (reference sequence). CDR3 length equals 14 residues. V was pared by 1 base and J by 10 bases, with 4 bases of the junction left unmatched.

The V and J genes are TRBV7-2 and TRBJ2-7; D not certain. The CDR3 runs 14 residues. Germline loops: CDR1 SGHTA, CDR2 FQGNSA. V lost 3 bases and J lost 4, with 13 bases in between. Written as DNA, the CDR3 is TGTGCCAGCAGCTTGGGTGGCAGCATGTACGAGCAGTACTTC. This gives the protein CASSLGGSMYEQYF.

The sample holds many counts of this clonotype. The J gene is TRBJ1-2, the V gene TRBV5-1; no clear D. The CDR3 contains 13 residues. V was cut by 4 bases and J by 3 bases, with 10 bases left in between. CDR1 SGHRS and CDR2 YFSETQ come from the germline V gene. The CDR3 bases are TGCGCCAGCAGCCTCCAGACGGACTATGGCTACACCTTC. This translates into CASSLQTDYGYTF.

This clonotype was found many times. The CDR3 sequence: CSVVERRNTEAFF. For the CDR3, the DNA is TGCAGTGTCGTAGAAAGAAGGAACACTGAAGCTTTCTTT. This chain uses TRBV20-1 with TRBJ1-1; no clear D gene. The V gene's germline CDR1 is DFQATT and CDR2 SNEGSKA (reference sequence). This CDR3 comprises 13 residues. The V and J ends lost 7 bases and 1 base respectively, with 13 bases between them.

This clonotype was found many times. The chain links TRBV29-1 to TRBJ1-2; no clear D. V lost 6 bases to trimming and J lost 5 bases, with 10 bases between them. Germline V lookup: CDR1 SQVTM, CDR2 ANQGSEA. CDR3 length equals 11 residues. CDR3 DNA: TGCAGCGTCCCTGACTCGTATGGCTACACCTTC. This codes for CSVPDSYGYTF.

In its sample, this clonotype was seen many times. This CDR3 is CASSLGFANTGELFF. The CDR3 nucleotides are TGTGCCAGCAGCTTGGGTTTTGCGAACACCGGGGAGCTGTTTTTT. V and J are TRBV5-5 and TRBJ2-2; D gene uncertain. CDR3 length: 15 residues. Trimming removed 0 bases from V and 0 bases from J, with 6 bases in between. The germline V gene encodes CDR1 SGHKS and CDR2 YYEKEE (reference sequence).

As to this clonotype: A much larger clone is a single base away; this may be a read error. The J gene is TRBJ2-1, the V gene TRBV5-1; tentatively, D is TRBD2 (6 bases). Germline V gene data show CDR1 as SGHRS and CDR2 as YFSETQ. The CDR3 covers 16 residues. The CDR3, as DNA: TGCGCCAACAGCCCGGAGGGCTTTAGGGTCTACAATGAGCAGTTCTTC. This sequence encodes CANSPEGFRVYNEQFF.